The entry below gives a single T cell receptor beta chain sequence along with its context. Its specificity is not known. CDR3 length: 17 residues. Trimming at V came to 0 bases and at J to 4 bases, leaving 6 bases not matched to a gene. Germline values: CDR1 LGHNT, CDR2 FRNRAP. These data belong to a study of cytomegalovirus exposure and HLA in healthy donors. Findings and limits, study-wide: Some V segments could not be told apart, so they were left out, TRBV6-2 and TRBV6-3 among them.

Primers: 60 Vbeta forward and 13 Jbeta reverse. Authors' data handling: Later reanalysis found about 78 million unique TCR beta chains, about 11 million of them shared. TCRdb keeps only in-frame clones here, not all; method: immunoSEQ multiplex PCR. V, J and clone size reflect that table, while D and trimming were determined from the DNA. The table lists around 200,000 clones, 60% to 85% of them singletons. The receptor was derived from a female donor in good health and CMV-seronegative. Sequenced material: PBMCs. The rearrangement uses TRBV12-5 and TRBJ1-5; 10 positions match TRBD1. CDR3 sequence reads: CASGLVRDRGTNQPQHF. The CDR3 DNA reads as TGTGCTAGTGGTTTGGTCCGGGACAGGGGAACAAATCAGCCCCAGCATTTT.